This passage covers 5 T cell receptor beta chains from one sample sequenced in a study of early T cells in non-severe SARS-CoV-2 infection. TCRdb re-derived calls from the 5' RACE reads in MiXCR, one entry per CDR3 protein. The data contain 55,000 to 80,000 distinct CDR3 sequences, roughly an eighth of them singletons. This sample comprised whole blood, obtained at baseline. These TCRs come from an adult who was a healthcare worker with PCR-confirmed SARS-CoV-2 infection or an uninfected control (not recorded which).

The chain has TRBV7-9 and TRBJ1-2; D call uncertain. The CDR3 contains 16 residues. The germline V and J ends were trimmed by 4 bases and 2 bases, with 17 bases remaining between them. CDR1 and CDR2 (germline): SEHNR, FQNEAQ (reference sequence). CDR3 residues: CASSSPPAAMNYGYTF. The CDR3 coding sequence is TGTGCCAGCAGCTCTCCCCCGGCAGCGATGAACTATGGCTACACCTTC.

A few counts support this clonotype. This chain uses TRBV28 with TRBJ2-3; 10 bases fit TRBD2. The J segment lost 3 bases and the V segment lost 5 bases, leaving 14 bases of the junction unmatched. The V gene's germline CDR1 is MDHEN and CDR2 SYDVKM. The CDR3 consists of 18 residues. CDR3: CASSLPLTSGGATDTQYF. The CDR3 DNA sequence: TGTGCCAGCAGTCTCCCACTTACCAGCGGGGGGGCAACAGATACGCAGTATTTT.

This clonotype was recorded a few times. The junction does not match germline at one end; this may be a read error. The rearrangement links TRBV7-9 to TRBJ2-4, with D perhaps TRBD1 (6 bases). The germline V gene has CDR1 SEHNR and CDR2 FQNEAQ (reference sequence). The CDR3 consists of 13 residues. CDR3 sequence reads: CASSLEGDGPSHF. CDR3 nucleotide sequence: TGTGCCAGCAGCTTAGAGGGGGACGGACCCTCGCACTTC.

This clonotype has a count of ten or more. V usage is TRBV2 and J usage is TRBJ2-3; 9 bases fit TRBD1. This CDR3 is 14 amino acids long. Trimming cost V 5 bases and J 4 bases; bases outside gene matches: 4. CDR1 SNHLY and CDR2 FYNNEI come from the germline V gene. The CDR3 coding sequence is TGTGCCAGCAGTTTCGGACAGGGGCCAGATACGCAGTATTTT. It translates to CASSFGQGPDTQYF.

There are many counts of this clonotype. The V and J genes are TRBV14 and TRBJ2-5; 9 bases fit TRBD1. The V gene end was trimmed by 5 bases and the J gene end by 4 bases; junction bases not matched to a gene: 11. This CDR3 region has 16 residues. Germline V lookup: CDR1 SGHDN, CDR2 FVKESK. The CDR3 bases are TGTGCCAGCAGCTCAGCACCGGGACAGGGTGGAGAGACCCAGTACTTC. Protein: CASSSAPGQGGETQYF.